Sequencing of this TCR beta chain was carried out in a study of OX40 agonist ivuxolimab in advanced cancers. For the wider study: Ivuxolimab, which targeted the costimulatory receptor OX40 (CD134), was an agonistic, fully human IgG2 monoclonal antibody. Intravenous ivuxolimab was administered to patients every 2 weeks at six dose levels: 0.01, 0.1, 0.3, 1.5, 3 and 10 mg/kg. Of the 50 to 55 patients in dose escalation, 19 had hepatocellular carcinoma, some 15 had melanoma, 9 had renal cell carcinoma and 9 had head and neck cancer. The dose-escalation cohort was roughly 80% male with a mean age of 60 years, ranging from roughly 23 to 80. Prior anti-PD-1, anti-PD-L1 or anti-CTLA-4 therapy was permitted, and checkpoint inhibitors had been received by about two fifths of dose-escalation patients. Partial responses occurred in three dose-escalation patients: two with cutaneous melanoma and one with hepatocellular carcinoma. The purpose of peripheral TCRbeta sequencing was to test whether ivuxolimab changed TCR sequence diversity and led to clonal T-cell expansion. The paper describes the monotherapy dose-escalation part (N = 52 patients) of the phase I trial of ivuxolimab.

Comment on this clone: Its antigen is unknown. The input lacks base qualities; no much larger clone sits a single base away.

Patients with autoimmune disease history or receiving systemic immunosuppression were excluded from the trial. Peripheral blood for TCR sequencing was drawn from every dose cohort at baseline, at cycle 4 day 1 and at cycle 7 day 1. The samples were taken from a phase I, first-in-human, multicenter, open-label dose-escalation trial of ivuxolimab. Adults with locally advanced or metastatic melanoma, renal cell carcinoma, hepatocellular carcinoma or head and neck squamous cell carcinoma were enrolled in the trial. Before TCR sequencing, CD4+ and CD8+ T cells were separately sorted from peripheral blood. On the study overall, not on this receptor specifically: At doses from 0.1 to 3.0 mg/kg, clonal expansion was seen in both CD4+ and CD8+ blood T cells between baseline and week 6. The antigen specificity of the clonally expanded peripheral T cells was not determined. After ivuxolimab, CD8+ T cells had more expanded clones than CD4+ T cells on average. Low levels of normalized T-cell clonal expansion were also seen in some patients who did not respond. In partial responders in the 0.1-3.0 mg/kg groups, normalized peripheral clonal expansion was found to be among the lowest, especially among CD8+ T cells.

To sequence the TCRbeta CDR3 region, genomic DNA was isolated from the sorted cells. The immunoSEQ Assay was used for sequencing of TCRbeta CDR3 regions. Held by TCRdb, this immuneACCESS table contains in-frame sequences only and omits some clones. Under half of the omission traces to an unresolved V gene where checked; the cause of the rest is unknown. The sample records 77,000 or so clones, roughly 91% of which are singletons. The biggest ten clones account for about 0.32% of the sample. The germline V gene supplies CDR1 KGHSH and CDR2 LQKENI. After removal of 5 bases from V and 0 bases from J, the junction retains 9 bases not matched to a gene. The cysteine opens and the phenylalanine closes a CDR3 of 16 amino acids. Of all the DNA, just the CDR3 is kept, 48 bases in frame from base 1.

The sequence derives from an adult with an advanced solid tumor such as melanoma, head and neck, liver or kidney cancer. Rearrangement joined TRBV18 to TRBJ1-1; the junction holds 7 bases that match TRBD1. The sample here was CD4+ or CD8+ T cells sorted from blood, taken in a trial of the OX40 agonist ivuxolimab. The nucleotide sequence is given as TGTGCCAGCTCATGGACAGGTCTAGACATGAACACTGAAGCTTTCTTT. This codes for CASSWTGLDMNTEAFF.